A single sample is the source of the 23 T cell receptor beta chains below, sequenced in a study of control samples from healthy donors and cancer patients. Method: immunoSEQ multiplex PCR; TCRdb's copy keeps in-frame clones and lacks some. Of around 110,000 clones listed, approximately 92% are singletons. Sequenced sample: PBMCs. These receptors were obtained from a woman aged 45-59 years with colorectal cancer.

The chain is built from TRBV7-8 and TRBJ2-5, with D possibly TRBD1 on 5 matching bases. CDR3 length: 15 amino acids. From germline, CDR1 is SGHVS and CDR2 FQNEAQ. Trimming took 5 bases from V and 7 from J, leaving 20 bases between them. The CDR3 is CASSTLTAGDGTQYF. DNA for the CDR3: TGTGCCAGCAGCACCCTGACAGCCGGAGACGGGACCCAGTACTTC.

This chain joins TRBV5-1 and TRBJ2-3, with 13 bases aligning to TRBD2. CDR3 length: 17 residues. J lost 2 bases, V lost 4 bases, and 7 bases had no gene match. Germline loops: CDR1 SGHRS, CDR2 YFSETQ. In DNA form, the CDR3 reads TGCGCCAGCAGCCAGTTCGGACTAGCGGGGGCCACAGATACGCAGTATTTT. Its protein product is CASSQFGLAGATDTQYF.

This chain links TRBV29-1 with TRBJ2-1; 12 bases agree with TRBD2. Losses at the gene ends were 6 bases for V and 6 bases for J; bases not matched to a gene: 3. CDR3 length: 13 residues. CDR1 is SQVTM and CDR2 is ANQGSEA in the germline V gene. Written as DNA, the CDR3 is TGCAGCGTCTGGACTAGCGGGGCCAATGAGCAGTTCTTC. It encodes CSVWTSGANEQFF.

In this sample, this clone turned up once. The chain uses TRBV29-1 and TRBJ2-3; D gene unclear. The CDR3 is 13 residues long. The V gene's germline CDR1 is SQVTM and CDR2 ANQGSEA. V was trimmed by 5 bases and J by 3 bases, leaving 12 bases between them. The DNA of the CDR3 is TGCAGCGTTATCGTACTGGGGACAGATACGCAGTATTTT. Translation: CSVIVLGTDTQYF.

This clone was detected once. The chain combines TRBV27 with TRBJ1-1; TRBD1 matches at 8 bases. CDR3 length equals 15 residues. J gave up 5 bases and V 5 bases, and 10 bases lay outside the gene matches. Germline V gene sequence: CDR1 MNHEY, CDR2 SMNVEV (reference sequence). The CDR3 reads CASSVRRDRFTEAFF. In DNA form, the CDR3 reads TGTGCCAGCAGTGTCCGCCGGGACAGGTTTACTGAAGCTTTCTTT.

The V call is TRBV27, the J call TRBJ2-3; D is perhaps TRBD1 or TRBD2 (5 bases each). The germline V gene has CDR1 MNHEY and CDR2 SMNVEV (reference sequence). V was cut by 6 bases and J by 6 bases, with 16 bases left in between. The CDR3 loop spans 14 amino acids. The CDR3 loop is CASSPWEKGDTQYF. As DNA, the CDR3 is TGTGCCAGCAGCCCCTGGGAGAAGGGGGATACGCAGTATTTT.

This chain uses TRBV6-5 with TRBJ2-4, with D perhaps assigned TRBD1 or TRBD2 (5 bases each). The CDR3 sequence is 16 residues long. CDR1 is MNHEY and CDR2 is SVGAGI in the germline V gene. V was shortened by 4 bases and J by 0 bases, with 13 bases between the two germline ends. The DNA for the CDR3 is TGTGCCAGCAGTTTGGGACCGAGAGTAGCCAAAAACATTCAGTACTTC. Translated: CASSLGPRVAKNIQYF.

The V gene is TRBV5-1, the J gene TRBJ2-3, with 15 nucleotides matching TRBD2. With V trimmed by 0 bases and J by 2 bases, 10 bases remained unmatched. The CDR3 is made up of 20 amino acids. The V gene's germline CDR1 is SGHRS and CDR2 YFSETQ. DNA of the CDR3: TGCGCCAGCAGCTTGGAAGGACTAGCGGGAGGGCCTTCATTCACAGATACGCAGTATTTT. This sequence encodes CASSLEGLAGGPSFTDTQYF.

This clone showed up just a few times. This sequence joins TRBV6-5 and TRBJ1-4, with 8 bases identical to TRBD1. CDR1 is MNHEY and CDR2 is SVGAGI in the germline V gene. The CDR3 consists of 14 residues. J lost 10 bases, V lost 9 bases, and 13 bases had no gene match. CDR3 residues: CASSGARGLGKLFF. In nucleotides, the CDR3 is TGTGCCAGTTCGGGGGCCAGGGGGCTTGGAAAACTGTTTTTT.

The rearrangement uses TRBV7-8 and TRBJ2-3; D tentatively reads TRBD1 or TRBD2 (5 bases each). Germline V lookup: CDR1 SGHVS, CDR2 FQNEAQ. V was pared by 5 bases and J by 2 bases, with 11 bases between. This CDR3 contains 14 residues. The chain's CDR3 is CASSAAGTTDTQYF. The CDR3 DNA is TGTGCCAGCAGCGCGGCCGGGACCACAGATACGCAGTATTTT.

The chain carries TRBV7-6 and TRBJ2-7, with TRBD2 matching over 7 bases. The ends lost 5 bases at V and 3 bases at J; junction bases unmatched: 13. Germline lookup yields CDR1 SGHVS and CDR2 FNYEAQ. CDR3 length: 16 amino acids. DNA of the CDR3: TGTGCCAGCAGCCCTCTAGGCGGGAGTAAGATCTACGAGCAGTACTTC. Amino acid sequence: CASSPLGGSKIYEQYF.

The gene calls are TRBV5-6 and TRBJ2-2; tentative D call: TRBD2 (5 bases). The V gene lost 1 base and the J gene lost 1 base, with 11 bases spanning the gap. The CDR3 covers 16 residues. Germline V CDR1 and CDR2: SGHDT, YYEEEE. The CDR3 loop reads CASSLRLSGNTGELFF. CDR3 DNA sequence: TGTGCCAGCAGCTTGAGGCTCAGCGGGAACACCGGGGAGCTGTTTTTT.

The genes are TRBV10-3 and TRBJ2-3; tentatively, D is TRBD2 (6 bases). Germline assignment: CDR1 ENHRY and CDR2 SYGVKD. V shed 5 bases and J shed 1 base, with 7 bases lying between them. The CDR3 is 13 amino acids. CDR3 in amino acids: CAISSGGTDTQYF. DNA of the CDR3: TGTGCCATCAGTTCGGGGGGCACAGATACGCAGTATTTT.

This clone was counted between two and nine times. CDR3 sequence: CASRGPTVNTEAFF. Written as DNA, the CDR3 is TGCGCCAGCAGGGGCCCTACAGTGAACACTGAAGCTTTCTTT. The chain recombines TRBV4-1 with TRBJ1-1; the D is unclear. The CDR3 contains 14 residues. CDR1 MGHRA and CDR2 YSYEKL come from the germline V gene. V was pared by 6 bases and J by 0 bases, with 11 bases between.

This clone appeared a single time. The genes are TRBV7-9 and TRBJ2-7; 8 bases match TRBD1. V lost 2 bases and J lost 1; bases outside the gene matches: 13. The CDR3 is 18 residues long. Germline values: CDR1 SEHNR, CDR2 FQNEAQ (reference sequence). This CDR3 reads CASSLSSWSTGESYEQYF. As DNA, the CDR3 is TGTGCCAGCAGCTTATCATCTTGGTCGACAGGGGAATCCTACGAGCAGTACTTC.

The chain links TRBV6-5 to TRBJ2-2, with D perhaps TRBD1 or TRBD2 (5 bases each). The V and J ends lost 1 base and 3 bases respectively, with 12 bases between them. This CDR3 has 16 amino acids. Germline V CDR1 and CDR2: MNHEY, SVGAGI. Here the CDR3 reads CASSYLRGRDTGELFF. CDR3 nucleotides: TGTGCCAGCAGTTACTTGAGGGGCCGCGACACCGGGGAGCTGTTTTTT.

J is TRBJ2-5 and V is TRBV5-1; no definite D call. This CDR3 has 14 residues. Trimming cost V 0 bases and J 2 bases, with 8 bases left between them. CDR1 SGHRS and CDR2 YFSETQ come from the germline V gene. CDR3 DNA: TGCGCCAGCAGCTTGGTACAGTTGCAAGAGACCCAGTACTTC. Translated, it gives CASSLVQLQETQYF.

Worth noting for this clone: The limits of the CDR3 on the DNA are not certain, so only TCRdb's listed CDR3 is given. The CDR3 protein is CSASSVRGAEMQFF. The gene calls are TRBV20-1 and TRBJ2-1; TRBD2, the table's D call, was not compared with the DNA. Germline V gene sequence: CDR1 DFQATT, CDR2 SNEGSKA (reference sequence). The CDR3 spans 14 amino acids, including both terminal residues.

This clone showed up just once. The chain carries TRBV3-1 (or the pseudogene TRBV3-2) and TRBJ2-5; D is undetermined. Trimming cost V 5 bases and J 4 bases, with 17 bases left between them. Germline-derived CDR1 and CDR2 are LGHDT and YNNKEL (reference sequence). This CDR3 spans 15 amino acids. The DNA for the CDR3 is TGTGCCAGCAGCAACCGGGTCGAACATGGAGAGACCCAGTACTTC. Translating gives CASSNRVEHGETQYF.

The CDR3 protein is CASSGAGGPYNEQFF. The CDR3 nucleotides read TGTGCCAGCAGCGGCGCGGGGGGGCCCTACAATGAGCAGTTCTTC. The chain employs TRBV7-3 and TRBJ2-1; 9 nucleotides line up with TRBD2. The germline gives CDR1 SGHTA, CDR2 FQGTGA. CDR3 size: 15 residues. The V gene end was trimmed by 5 bases and the J gene end by 2 bases; junction bases not matched to a gene: 4.

This sequence joins TRBV27 and TRBJ1-5; no clear D gene. The CDR3 spans 13 residues. The germline CDR1 and CDR2 sequences are MNHEY and SMNVEV (reference sequence). Trimming removed 6 bases at V and 1 base at J, with 7 bases between. CDR3 residues: CASRRQSNQPQHF. In DNA, the CDR3 is TGTGCCAGCAGGAGGCAAAGCAATCAGCCCCAGCATTTT.

In nucleotides, the CDR3 is TGTGCCAGCAGCCCACGGGGAGGGACAGGGCTTTCACCCCTCCACTTT. Translation gives CASSPRGGTGLSPLHF. V usage is TRBV9 and J usage is TRBJ1-6, with 9 bases aligning to TRBD1. Germline loops: CDR1 SGDLS, CDR2 YYNGEE. The junction had 11 bases not matched to a gene; V was cut back by 4 bases and J by 9 bases. The CDR3 length is 16 residues.

The chain links TRBV5-5 to TRBJ1-6; no reliable D call. Germline V gives CDR1 SGHKS, CDR2 YYEKEE (reference sequence). The CDR3 has 15 residues. The V end was cut by 1 base, the J end by 7 bases, with 12 bases between. The CDR3 reads CASSLFSGGNSPLHF. The CDR3 nucleotides read TGTGCCAGCAGCTTGTTTTCCGGCGGGAATTCACCCCTCCACTTT.